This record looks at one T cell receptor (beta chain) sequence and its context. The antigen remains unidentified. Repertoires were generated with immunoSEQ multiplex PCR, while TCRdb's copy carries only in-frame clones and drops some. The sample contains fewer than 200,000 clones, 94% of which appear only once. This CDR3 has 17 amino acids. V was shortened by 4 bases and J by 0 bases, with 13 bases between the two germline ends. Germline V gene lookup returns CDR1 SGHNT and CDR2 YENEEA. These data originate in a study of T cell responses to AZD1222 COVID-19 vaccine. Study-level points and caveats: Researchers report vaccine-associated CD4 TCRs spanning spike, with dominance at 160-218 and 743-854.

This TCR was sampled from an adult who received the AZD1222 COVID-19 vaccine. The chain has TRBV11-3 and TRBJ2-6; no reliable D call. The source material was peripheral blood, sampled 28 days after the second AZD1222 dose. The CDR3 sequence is CASSWQARPSGANVLTF. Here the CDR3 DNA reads TGTGCCAGCAGCTGGCAGGCAAGGCCCTCTGGGGCCAACGTCCTGACTTTC.